This TCR beta chain was profiled in a study of technical replicates of blood from several donors. Measured with immunoSEQ multiplex PCR; TCRdb has only the in-frame clones, and not every one. The top ten clones hold under 0.35% of a sample with some 87,000 clones, roughly 96% of them seen once. The specimen sequenced was T cells isolated from PBMCs. The receptor comes from a human donor in good health.

CDR3 sequence reads: CASSWDSLNTGELFF. The CDR3 DNA is TGCGCCAGCAGCTGGGACAGTCTGAACACCGGGGAGCTGTTTTTT. V gene TRBV5-1 combines with J gene TRBJ2-2; 7 positions match TRBD1. Germline assignment: CDR1 SGHRS and CDR2 YFSETQ. The CDR3 has 15 amino acids. Trimming took 3 bases from V and 1 from J; bases not matched to a gene: 3. Full variable domain (rest looked up from reference TRBV5-1 and TRBJ2-2): KAGVTQTPRYLIKTRGQQVTLSCSPISGHRSVSWYQQTPGQGLQFLFEYFSETQRNKGNFPGRFSGRQFSNSRSEMNVSTLELGDSALYLCASSWDSLNTGELFFGEGSRLTVL.